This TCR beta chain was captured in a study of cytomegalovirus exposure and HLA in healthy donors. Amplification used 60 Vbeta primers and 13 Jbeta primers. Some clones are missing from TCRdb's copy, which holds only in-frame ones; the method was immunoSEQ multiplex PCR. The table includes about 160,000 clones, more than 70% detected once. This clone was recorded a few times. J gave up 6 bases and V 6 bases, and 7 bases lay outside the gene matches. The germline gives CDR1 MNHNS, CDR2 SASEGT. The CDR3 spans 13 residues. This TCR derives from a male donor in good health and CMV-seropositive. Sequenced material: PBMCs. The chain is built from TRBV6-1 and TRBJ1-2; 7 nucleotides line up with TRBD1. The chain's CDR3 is CASRGGGADGYTF. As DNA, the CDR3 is TGTGCCAGCAGAGGGGGCGGTGCGGATGGCTACACCTTC.